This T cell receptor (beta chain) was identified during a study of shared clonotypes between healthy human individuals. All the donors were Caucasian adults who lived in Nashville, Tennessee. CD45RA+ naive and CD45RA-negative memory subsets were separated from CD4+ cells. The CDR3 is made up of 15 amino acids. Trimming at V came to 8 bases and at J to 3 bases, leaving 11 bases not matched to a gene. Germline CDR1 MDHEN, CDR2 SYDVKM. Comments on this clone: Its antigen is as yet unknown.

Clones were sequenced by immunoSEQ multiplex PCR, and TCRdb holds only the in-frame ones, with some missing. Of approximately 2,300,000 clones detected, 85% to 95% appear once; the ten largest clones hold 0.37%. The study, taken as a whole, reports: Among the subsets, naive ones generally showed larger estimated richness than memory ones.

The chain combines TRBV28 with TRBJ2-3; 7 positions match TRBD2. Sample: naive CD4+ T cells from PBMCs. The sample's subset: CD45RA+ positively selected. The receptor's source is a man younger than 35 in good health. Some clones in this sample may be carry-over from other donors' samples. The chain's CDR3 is CASRGGAEGTDTQYF. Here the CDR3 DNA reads TGTGCCAGCCGGGGAGGGGCCGAGGGAACAGATACGCAGTATTTT.